These T cell receptor beta chains were read from a single sample in a study of cytomegalovirus exposure and HLA in healthy donors. Clones were read by immunoSEQ multiplex PCR, and TCRdb kept only the in-frame ones, dropping some. The table has 150,000 to 200,000 clones, around 80% seen once. Sequencing was carried out using PBMCs. Receptors were obtained from a woman aged 40 to 50 in good health and CMV-seropositive. The CDR3 runs from the conserved cysteine through the conserved F or W. The D gene is left open where the match is weak. Rows give clone size only sometimes, using once, few, many, or a class for an expanded clone.

V,J,D,size,DNA,CDR3
TRBV5-4,TRBJ2-2,TRBD2,once,TGTGCCAGCGGCCAACTAGCGGAGGACACCGGGGAGCTGTTTTTT,CASGQLAEDTGELFF
TRBV7-3,TRBJ2-1,TRBD2,-,TGTGCCAGCAGGGTACCGGGACTAGCGGGAGTAGACTCCTACAATGAGCAGTTCTTC,CASRVPGLAGVDSYNEQFF
TRBV5-4,TRBJ2-7,-,-,TGTGCCAGCAGTAAGGGCAGGGGTCAATACGAGCAGTACTTC,CASSKGRGQYEQYF
TRBV12-5,TRBJ2-5,-,-,TGTGCTAGTGGTTTGGTACGGTCGAAATGCCCCCAAGAGACCCAGTACTTC,CASGLVRSKCPQETQYF
TRBV5-4,TRBJ2-1,TRBD2,few,TGTGCCAGCAGCTTGCAAGCGGGAGTCTACAATGAGCAGTTCTTC,CASSLQAGVYNEQFF
TRBV28,TRBJ2-7,-,-,TGTGCCAGCAGTCGCGGGCAGGGAGGTACCTACGAGCAGTACTTC,CASSRGQGGTYEQYF
TRBV2,TRBJ1-2,TRBD1,few,TGTGCCAGCAGCGCGAGCCCAATGACAGGGGATAACTATGGCTACACCTTC,CASSASPMTGDNYGYTF
TRBV12-5,TRBJ2-5,TRBD2,once,TGTGCTAGTGGTGAGGGGACTAGCGGGATACGGGAGACCCAGTACTTC,CASGEGTSGIRETQYF
TRBV10-3,TRBJ2-1,TRBD2,-,TGTGCCATCAGTGAGTTGGTAGCGGGAGAGGAGGACAATGAGCAGTTCTTC,CAISELVAGEEDNEQFF
TRBV27,TRBJ1-5,-,-,TGTGCCAGCAGCCGGTGGGGTAGCGGGCAGCCCCAGCATTTT,CASSRWGSGQPQHF
TRBV29-1,TRBJ2-1,-,-,TGCAGCGGTTACTATAAGGGGCGTCCTAATGAGCAGTTCTTC,CSGYYKGRPNEQFF
TRBV19,TRBJ1-4,-,once,TGTGCCAGTAGTATGGTGCCAGGGGATGAAAAACTGTTTTTT,CASSMVPGDEKLFF
TRBV29-1,TRBJ2-7,TRBD1,-,TGCAGCGTTGGAGACAGGGCCACCTACGAGCAGTACTTC,CSVGDRATYEQYF
TRBV25-1,TRBJ1-2,TRBD1,-,TGTGCCAGCAGTTTCCCCATGGCAGGGGGCAATGGCTACACCTTC,CASSFPMAGGNGYTF
TRBV7-2,TRBJ1-2,-,few,TGTGCCAGCAGCCGCTCTGGGACTGCAGCTAACTATGGCTACACCTTC,CASSRSGTAANYGYTF
TRBV18,TRBJ2-6,-,few,TGTGCCAGCTCACCGAGGATCTCTGGGGCCAACGTCCTGACTTTC,CASSPRISGANVLTF
TRBV4-3,TRBJ2-1,-,-,TGCGCCAGCAGCCAAGATGGGGCTAGCGTCGATGAGCAGTTCTTC,CASSQDGASVDEQFF
TRBV28,TRBJ1-4,TRBD1,-,TGTGCCAGCAGTTTGAACAGGGGGATCTATGAAAAACTGTTTTTT,CASSLNRGIYEKLFF
TRBV21-1,TRBJ1-5,-,few,TGTGCCAGCAGCAAAGCGCTCGACAGGGACAATCAGCCCCAGCATTTT,CASSKALDRDNQPQHF
TRBV2,TRBJ2-1,TRBD2,-,TGTGCCAGCAAACTGGTCGAGGCTAGCGGGAATGAGCAGTTCTTC,CASKLVEASGNEQFF
TRBV7-2,TRBJ2-1,-,-,TGTGCCAGCAGCTTAACAAGCTACAATGAGCAGTTCTTC,CASSLTSYNEQFF
TRBV7-3,TRBJ2-2,TRBD2,-,TGTGCCAGCAGCTCGAAACTAGCGCACACCGGGGAGCTGTTTTTT,CASSSKLAHTGELFF
TRBV11-2,TRBJ1-2,TRBD1,-,TGTGCCAGCAGCTTAGTCCGGCAGTCCCGAACAACAGGGGACTATGGCTACACCTTC,CASSLVRQSRTTGDYGYTF
TRBV11-1,TRBJ2-1,TRBD2,-,TGTGCCAGCAGTCCCCGGACTAGCGGGAGGATCAATGAGCAGTTCTTC,CASSPRTSGRINEQFF
TRBV14,TRBJ1-6,TRBD1,few,TGTGCCAGCAGCCAAGTGGCAGGGGGAAATTCACCCCTCCACTTT,CASSQVAGGNSPLHF
TRBV6-6,TRBJ2-1,TRBD2,-,TGTGCCAGCAGTCGCAGGCTAGCGGCCAATGAGCAGTTCTTC,CASSRRLAANEQFF
TRBV19,TRBJ2-5,TRBD1,-,TGTGCCAGTAGTCCCGGACAGGGGATGGAGACCCAGTACTTC,CASSPGQGMETQYF
TRBV25-1,TRBJ2-1,-,-,TGTGCCAGCAGCCCCCGCGGCGGGCAATGGGAGCAGTTCTTC,CASSPRGGQWEQFF
TRBV19,TRBJ1-5,-,-,TGTGCCAGTAGTATTCGGAAGACTACCTATAGCAATCAGCCCCAGCATTTT,CASSIRKTTYSNQPQHF
TRBV27,TRBJ2-7,-,-,TGTGCCAGCAGGGAGCTCGGCTCCTACGAGCAGTACTTC,CASRELGSYEQYF
TRBV7-2,TRBJ1-2,-,-,TGTGCCAGCAGCTTAGCGGGGCGGGGGAGCAACTATGGCTACACCTTC,CASSLAGRGSNYGYTF
TRBV7-2,TRBJ2-2,-,-,TGTGCCAGCAGCTTAAGACGGCCCGGGAGATTCCACGGGGAGCTGTTTTTT,CASSLRRPGRFHGELFF